This T cell receptor (beta chain) was documented in a study of human T cells and chemical hapten exposure. About the study: Patients, mostly women, had alopecia areata, alopecia totalis or alopecia universalis.

Noted time point: patch test 1, 2 weeks after DPC sensitization. Sample treatment: therapeutic diphenylcyclopropenone sensitization with weekly scalp DPC. The study, taken as a whole, reports: Patch test scores rose with PT1 expanded TCR counts, a positive correlation.

CDR3 length equals 14 residues. CDR1 is SNHLY, CDR2 FYNNEI, per germline. V gave up 7 bases and J gave up 6 bases; unmatched junction bases: 7. A word on this clonotype: Its antigen remains unknown.

TCRdb recomputed calls from the RACE reads with MiXCR, one row per CDR3 protein. Of around 120,000 distinct CDR3 sequences in the sample, about 13% were seen once. This sequence originates from a man aged 18 to 29 with alopecia areata. Some clones in this sample may be carry-over from other donors' samples. The specimen was whole blood, collected in connection with sensitization to the hapten diphenylcyclopropenone (DPC). The J gene is TRBJ2-2, the V gene TRBV2; 8 nucleotides agree with TRBD2. The chain's CDR3 is CASIAGLAPGELFF. The CDR3 DNA is TGTGCCAGCATAGCAGGACTAGCTCCCGGGGAGCTGTTTTTT.